The source of this T cell receptor (beta chain) is a study of beta chain features in type 1 diabetes. Sorting with CD45RO/CCR7/CD25/CD127/CD95/CD27 yielded naive, central memory, regulatory and stem-like memory CD4+ cells. Each sorted fraction was over 95% pure. In germline, CDR1 is LGHNA, CDR2 YNFKEQ. This CDR3 is built from 15 residues. Unmatched junction bases numbered 7, after V lost 3 bases and J lost 2 bases. Investigators reverse transcribed all isolated RNA, so they sequenced expressed TCRB transcripts. TCRdb's table, derived via immunoSEQ multiplex PCR, lists solely in-frame clones and lacks some. The sample holds hundreds of thousands of clones, about a sixth seen once. Notes on this clone: Antigen: not known.

The study's findings and limits: Junctions at VDJ sites from type 1 diabetes patients had fewer insertions and more deletions. Within patients, naive, central memory and Treg TCRB repertoires seemed more similar than within healthy donors.

Source material: naive CD4+ T cells from blood. The rearrangement links TRBV4-2 to TRBJ2-7; 7 nucleotides line up with TRBD2. The sequence was collected from a young woman in good health. DNA of the CDR3: TGTGCCAGCAGCCAGCTGCTCGGGAGGACCTACGAGCAGTACTTC. Protein sequence: CASSQLLGRTYEQYF.